The 24 T cell receptor beta chains listed next were all sequenced from one sample in a study of CD8 T cells in Susac syndrome. Random-hexamer reverse transcription was applied to roughly 0.5 to 1 ug RNA. One entry per CDR3 protein results from TCRdb running MiXCR on the immunoSEQ multiplex PCR reads. The sample has 300,000 to 350,000 distinct CDR3 sequences; about 91% are singletons. The sample consisted of CD4+ T cells from PBMCs. These receptors all stem from a human donor with multiple sclerosis.

The V and J genes are TRBV6-1 and TRBJ1-5; 11 nucleotides agree with TRBD1. V trimming: 6 bases; J trimming: 0 bases; junction bases outside the gene matches: 13. CDR3 length: 19 amino acids. The V gene's germline CDR1 is MNHNS and CDR2 SASEGT. The CDR3 sequence: CASRPGTGGRVVSNQPQHF. The CDR3 DNA reads as TGTGCCAGCAGGCCCGGGACAGGGGGACGGGTGGTTAGCAATCAGCCCCAGCATTTT.

The genes are TRBV25-1 and TRBJ2-1, with no clear D. The V end lost 4 bases, the J end lost 1 base, and 8 bases lay between the germline ends. The CDR3 sequence is 14 residues long. Germline V gives CDR1 MGHDK, CDR2 SYGVNS. CDR3 loop: CASSAARSYNEQFF. CDR3 nucleotides: TGTGCCAGCAGTGCTGCGAGGTCCTACAATGAGCAGTTCTTC.

The rearrangement uses TRBV19 and TRBJ2-1, with D unclear. Germline lookup yields CDR1 LNHDA and CDR2 SQIVND (reference sequence). The CDR3 spans 16 residues. The germline V and J ends were trimmed by 4 bases and 4 bases, with 17 bases remaining between them. The CDR3 region has the DNA TGTGCCAGTAGTAGGGCCCTAGGTGGAGTTTACAATGAGCAGTTCTTC. This encodes CASSRALGGVYNEQFF. The variable domain in full, with the rest retrieved from reference TRBV19 and TRBJ2-1, is DGGITQSPKYLFRKEGQNVTLSCEQNLNHDAMYWYRQDPGQGLRLIYYSQIVNDFQKGDIAEGYSVSREKKESFPLTVTSAQKNPTAFYLCASSRALGGVYNEQFFGPGTRLTVL.

V and J are TRBV29-1 and TRBJ2-1; D is possibly TRBD1 or TRBD2 (7 bases each). The V end lost 4 bases, the J end lost 7 bases, and 14 bases lay between the germline ends. Germline CDR1 SQVTM, CDR2 ANQGSEA. The CDR3 sequence is 13 residues long. The CDR3 nucleotides are TGCAGCGTTGGCTGGCAGGGGGGGAATGAGCAGTTCTTC. Translated, it gives CSVGWQGGNEQFF.

The chain is built from TRBV27 and TRBJ1-2; 7 nucleotides match TRBD1. V was pared by 5 bases and J by 6 bases, with 12 bases of the junction left unmatched. Germline CDR1 is MNHEY and CDR2 is SMNVEV (reference sequence). This CDR3 has 15 residues. The CDR3 region has the DNA TGTGCCAGCAGTCCGATTGGGGAGGGGGCCCATGGCTACACCTTC. Its translation: CASSPIGEGAHGYTF.

V and J are TRBV30 and TRBJ1-2; D call uncertain. The CDR3 length is 11 residues. V dropped 3 bases and J dropped 4 bases, with 6 bases sitting between them. The germline gives CDR1 GTSNPN, CDR2 SVGIG (reference sequence). The CDR3 loop reads CAWSGPYGYTF. The CDR3 DNA sequence: TGTGCCTGGAGCGGCCCCTATGGCTACACCTTC.

The chain employs TRBV5-1 and TRBJ2-3; D is undetermined. Germline lookup yields CDR1 SGHRS and CDR2 YFSETQ. V was pared by 0 bases and J by 0 bases, with 11 bases between. The CDR3 is 16 residues long. CDR3 sequence: CASSLAGRYSTDTQYF. The CDR3 DNA is TGCGCCAGCAGCTTGGCCGGTCGCTACAGCACAGATACGCAGTATTTT.

The chain combines TRBV5-1 with TRBJ1-1; 9 nucleotides align to TRBD1. Germline-derived CDR1 and CDR2 are SGHRS and YFSETQ. V shed 6 bases, J shed 5 bases, and the junction held 8 bases outside the gene matches. The CDR3 contains 14 residues. CDR3: CASTQDRGITEAFF. CDR3 nucleotide sequence: TGCGCCAGCACCCAAGACAGGGGGATAACTGAAGCTTTCTTT. The full variable domain, with the rest looked up from reference TRBV5-1 and TRBJ1-1, is KAGVTQTPRYLIKTRGQQVTLSCSPISGHRSVSWYQQTPGQGLQFLFEYFSETQRNKGNFPGRFSGRQFSNSRSEMNVSTLELGDSALYLCASTQDRGITEAFFGQGTRLTVV.

This rearrangement joins TRBV7-9 to TRBJ2-2; a weak D match, TRBD1 (5 bases). V was trimmed by 4 bases and J by 3 bases, leaving 9 bases between them. Germline assignment: CDR1 SEHNR and CDR2 FQNEAQ (reference sequence). This CDR3 comprises 14 residues. The DNA for the CDR3 is TGTGCCAGCAGCTCCCGACAGTACACCGGGGAGCTGTTTTTT. It specifies CASSSRQYTGELFF. The full variable domain, with the rest looked up from reference TRBV7-9 and TRBJ2-2, is DTGVSQNPRHKITKRGQNVTFRCDPISEHNRLYWYRQTLGQGPEFLTYFQNEAQLEKSRLLSDRFSAERPKGSFSTLEIQRTEQGDSAMYLCASSSRQYTGELFFGEGSRLTVL.

With respect to this clonotype: The junction shows a germline mismatch at one end, possibly a read error. The rearrangement links TRBV5-1 to TRBJ1-1; 9 nucleotides align to TRBD1. CDR1 and CDR2 from the germline V gene are SGHRS and YFSETQ. This CDR3 comprises 15 residues. CDR3 sequence: CANSLVLTGGSEAFF. CDR3 in DNA: TGCGCCAACAGCTTGGTCCTGACAGGGGGAAGTGAAGCTTTCTTT.

The rearrangement joins TRBV5-1 to TRBJ1-2; D uncertain. V was clipped by 4 bases and J by 6 bases, with 19 bases between them. The CDR3 sequence is 15 residues long. CDR1 and CDR2 from the germline V gene are SGHRS and YFSETQ. In DNA form, the CDR3 reads TGCGCCAGCAGCACCGGAGGTCAGAACTCCCATGGCTACACCTTC. Residues: CASSTGGQNSHGYTF.

This clonotype has only a few counts. The V and J genes are TRBV11-2 and TRBJ2-7; D may be TRBD2 (5 bases). Germline values: CDR1 SGHAT, CDR2 FQNNGV. V shed 7 bases and J shed 3 bases, with 16 bases lying between them. This CDR3 is 14 amino acids long. CDR3 sequence (DNA): TGTGCCAGCAACCGAGTCGGGAACAACTACGAGCAGTACTTC. It codes for CASNRVGNNYEQYF. The full variable domain, completed using reference TRBV11-2 and TRBJ2-7, is EAGVAQSPRYKIIEKRQSVAFWCNPISGHATLYWYQQILGQGPKLLIQFQNNGVVDDSQLPKDRFSAERLKGVDSTLKIQPAKLEDSAVYLCASNRVGNNYEQYFGPGTRLTVT.

This chain uses TRBV7-2 with TRBJ1-5; no firm D call. The CDR3 is made up of 14 amino acids. Trimming stripped 5 bases from V and 3 bases from J, with 11 bases between. CDR1 is SGHTA and CDR2 is FQGNSA in the germline V gene. The CDR3 loop is CASSLPGFNQPQHF. In DNA form, the CDR3 reads TGTGCCAGCAGCCTACCGGGATTCAATCAGCCCCAGCATTTT.

The chain joins TRBV18 to TRBJ2-1; the match to TRBD1 covers 7 bases. The CDR3 is made up of 14 amino acids. V shed 4 bases, J shed 7 bases, and the junction held 7 bases outside the gene matches. The V gene's germline CDR1 is KGHSH and CDR2 LQKENI. The CDR3 DNA is TGTGCCAGCTCACGGCAACAGGGGAGTAATGAGCAGTTCTTC. Translated, it gives CASSRQQGSNEQFF.

The rearrangement joins TRBV12-3 or TRBV12-4 to TRBJ2-3; D unresolved. V shed 4 bases and J shed 2 bases, with 13 bases lying between them. CDR3 size: 15 residues. CDR3 residues: CASSSSGAHTDTQYF. CDR3 in DNA: TGTGCCAGCAGTTCCTCCGGCGCGCACACAGATACGCAGTATTTT.

V and J are TRBV6-5 and TRBJ1-5; 7 bases agree with TRBD1. The CDR3 covers 13 residues. Germline V gene sequence: CDR1 MNHEY, CDR2 SVGAGI. V trimming: 5 bases; J trimming: 5 bases; junction bases outside the gene matches: 3. The CDR3 DNA reads as TGTGCCAGCAGTAGGACAGGCTATCAGCCCCAGCATTTT. Translation gives CASSRTGYQPQHF.

This chain connects TRBV7-6 to TRBJ1-4; the D gene is possibly TRBD1 (5 bases). The germline V gene has CDR1 SGHVS and CDR2 FNYEAQ. V was trimmed by 4 bases and J by 1 base, leaving 16 bases between them. The CDR3 is 17 residues long. This chain's CDR3 is CASSWDLRLGTNEKLFF. The CDR3 region has the DNA TGTGCCAGCAGCTGGGACCTTAGACTGGGAACTAATGAAAAACTGTTTTTT.

This sequence joins TRBV30 and TRBJ1-2; 7 bases line up with TRBD1. This CDR3 spans 13 amino acids. V shed 1 base, J shed 8 bases, and the junction held 7 bases outside the gene matches. Germline CDR1 is GTSNPN and CDR2 is SVGIG (reference sequence). The CDR3 DNA reads as TGTGCCTGGAGTGGGACAGGCAAGAGAGGCTACACCTTC. Translation: CAWSGTGKRGYTF. Based on the CDR3 plus reference TRBV30 and TRBJ1-2, the full variable domain is SQTIHQWPATLVQPVGSPLSLECTVEGTSNPNLYWYRQAAGRGLQLLFYSVGIGQISSEVPQNLSASRPQDRQFILSSKKLLLSDSGFYLCAWSGTGKRGYTFGSGTRLTVV.

The V and J genes are TRBV7-8 and TRBJ2-3; TRBD2 matches at 8 bases. V shed 3 bases and J 2 bases; nucleotides not matched to a gene: 7. The CDR3 contains 16 residues. The germline gives CDR1 SGHVS, CDR2 FQNEAQ. As DNA, the CDR3 is TGTGCCAGCAGCTTTCCCTCAGCGGGGGACACAGATACGCAGTATTTT. Translating gives CASSFPSAGDTDTQYF.

The chain uses TRBV29-1 and TRBJ1-2; D not resolved. From germline, CDR1 is SQVTM and CDR2 ANQGSEA. The ends were cut back, 2 bases at V and 4 bases at J, with 5 bases in the middle. CDR3 length: 11 amino acids. This CDR3 is CSVERVYGYTF. The CDR3 DNA reads as TGCAGCGTTGAAAGAGTCTATGGCTACACCTTC.

The CDR3 reads CASSPRATHTEAFF. DNA of the CDR3: TGTGCCAGCAGCCCGAGGGCAACCCACACTGAAGCTTTCTTT. The chain joins TRBV3-1 to TRBJ1-1, with unresolved D. The V gene lost 4 bases and the J gene lost 3 bases, with 12 bases spanning the gap. Germline assignment: CDR1 LGHDT and CDR2 YNNKEL (reference sequence). The CDR3 length is 14 residues.

V is TRBV5-1 and J is TRBJ1-1; 7 nucleotides line up with TRBD1. The trim removed 0 bases at V and 4 bases at J, leaving 9 bases unmatched. This CDR3 has 16 residues. Germline V gene data show CDR1 as SGHRS and CDR2 as YFSETQ. The CDR3 is CASSLGPDREGTEAFF. Here the CDR3 DNA reads TGCGCCAGCAGCTTGGGCCCCGACAGGGAAGGCACTGAAGCTTTCTTT.

The chain employs TRBV28 and TRBJ1-3; D not resolved. This CDR3 comprises 15 residues. Germline V gene lookup returns CDR1 MDHEN and CDR2 SYDVKM. Trimming left V 6 bases short and J 0 bases short, with 12 bases between. CDR3 DNA sequence: TGTGCCAGCAGAACGACAACTTACTCTGGAAACACCATATATTTT. This encodes CASRTTTYSGNTIYF.

DNA for the CDR3: TGTGCCAGCAGTTTAATAAGGAGGACTGAAGCTTTCTTT. Translation: CASSLIRRTEAFF. V is TRBV27 and J is TRBJ1-1; D uncertain. The CDR3 sequence is 13 residues long. The V gene lost 2 bases and the J gene lost 5 bases, with 9 bases spanning the gap. Germline assignment: CDR1 MNHEY and CDR2 SMNVEV (reference sequence).